The 17 T cell receptor beta chains given below trace back to one sample, sequenced in a study of T cells in localized non-small cell lung cancer. Clones were read by immunoSEQ multiplex PCR, and TCRdb kept only the in-frame ones, dropping some. The sample yields 37,000 or so clones, roughly 88% seen once. Sequences were derived from peripheral blood, sampled before any cancer treatment. The receptors derive from a woman between 40 and 69 years old with stage I lung adenocarcinoma.

The chain is built from TRBV7-2 and TRBJ1-3; D ambiguous. This CDR3 has 16 residues. Trimming took 5 bases from V and 4 from J, leaving 18 bases between them. The germline V gene has CDR1 SGHTA and CDR2 FQGNSA. The CDR3 nucleotides read TGTGCCAGCAGCCAATCCCCACCGGGCTCCGGAAACACCATATATTTT. It encodes CASSQSPPGSGNTIYF. Filled out from reference TRBV7-2 and TRBJ1-3, the complete variable domain reads GAGVSQSPSNKVTEKGKDVELRCDPISGHTALYWYRQSLGQGLEFLIYFQGNSAPDKSGLPSDRFSAERTGGSVSTLTIQRTQQEDSAVYLCASSQSPPGSGNTIYFGEGSWLTVV.

This sequence joins TRBV27 and TRBJ2-7; 11 bases align to TRBD2. The germline V gene encodes CDR1 MNHEY and CDR2 SMNVEV (reference sequence). The junction had 5 bases not matched to a gene; V was cut back by 4 bases and J by 12 bases. The CDR3 contains 12 residues. CDR3 loop: CASSSGTSGPYF. The DNA for the CDR3 is TGTGCCAGCAGTTCCGGGACTAGCGGACCGTACTTC.

The V call is TRBV7-2, the J call TRBJ2-7, with TRBD1 matching 7 bases. The ends lost 4 bases at V and 0 bases at J; junction bases unmatched: 3. This CDR3 spans 14 amino acids. From germline, CDR1 is SGHTA and CDR2 FQGNSA. CDR3 protein: CASSWRQGSYEQYF. CDR3 coding DNA: TGTGCCAGCAGCTGGAGACAGGGCTCCTACGAGCAGTACTTC.

The chain joins TRBV10-3 to TRBJ1-4, with no clear D. The CDR3 length is 13 residues. With 6 bases removed from V and 5 bases from J, the gap between germline ends came to 10 bases. Per the germline V gene, CDR1 is ENHRY and CDR2 is SYGVKD. In DNA form, the CDR3 reads TGTGCCATCAGGGGTGGAGTCAATGAAAAACTGTTTTTT. Residues: CAIRGGVNEKLFF.

The chain employs TRBV4-1 and TRBJ2-1; TRBD2 agrees at 8 bases. Germline V CDR1 and CDR2: MGHRA, YSYEKL. The CDR3 covers 18 residues. V gave up 0 bases and J gave up 0 bases; unmatched junction bases: 7. Written as DNA, the CDR3 is TGCGCCAGCAGCCAAGAAGGCGGGAGGTCCAGCTCCTACAATGAGCAGTTCTTC. Protein sequence: CASSQEGGRSSSYNEQFF.

This clone was seen more than once but under ten times. CDR3 nucleotide sequence: TGTGCCTGGGGACAGCGGTTTGAGCAGTTCTTC. Translated, it gives CAWGQRFEQFF. V is TRBV30 and J is TRBJ2-1, with D perhaps matching TRBD1 (6 bases). Per the germline V gene, CDR1 is GTSNPN and CDR2 is SVGIG (reference sequence). The CDR3 has 11 amino acids. V was pared by 5 bases and J by 9 bases, with 11 bases between.

The V call is TRBV10-1, the J call TRBJ1-5; the D gene is possibly TRBD1 (5 bases). The germline CDR1 and CDR2 sequences are WNHNN and SYGVQD (reference sequence). Trimming removed 5 bases at V and 0 bases at J, with 14 bases between. The CDR3 runs 16 residues. CDR3 amino acids: CASSPLRDGSNQPQHF. The CDR3 nucleotides read TGCGCCAGCAGTCCACTTAGGGACGGTAGCAATCAGCCCCAGCATTTT.

This chain joins TRBV18 and TRBJ2-7; 7 nucleotides agree with TRBD1. The CDR3 has 14 amino acids. V dropped 4 bases and J dropped 7; count of bases not matched to a gene: 10. The V gene's germline CDR1 is KGHSH and CDR2 LQKENI. CDR3 bases: TGTGCCAGCTCACAGTCCGGGACAGTCTTGGAGCAGTACTTC. Translation gives CASSQSGTVLEQYF.

The V and J genes are TRBV5-1 and TRBJ1-1; D might be TRBD1 (6 bases). The germline V gene encodes CDR1 SGHRS and CDR2 YFSETQ. The CDR3 consists of 16 residues. V was trimmed by 1 base and J by 1 base, leaving 14 bases between them. CDR3 in DNA: TGCGCCAGCAGCTTGAGGGGGGTGACAGGGAACACTGAAGCTTTCTTT. Amino acid sequence: CASSLRGVTGNTEAFF.

The chain is built from TRBV21-1 and TRBJ1-4; the D call of TRBD1 is as the table states it, not checked on the DNA. TRBV21-1 is given as a pseudogene. The CDR3 extends over 15 amino acids. Here the CDR3 DNA reads TGTGCCAGCAGCTCAATGGGGGCATCGAGTGAAAAACTGTTTTTT. Residues: CASSSMGASSEKLFF.

The V gene is TRBV10-3, the J gene TRBJ2-1; D gene ambiguous. Trimming stripped 4 bases from V and 2 bases from J, with 12 bases between. Germline CDR1 and CDR2: ENHRY and SYGVKD. The CDR3 is 15 amino acids. DNA of the CDR3: TGTGCCATCAGTGGGACGGTGGCGGCCTACAATGAGCAGTTCTTC. Its protein product is CAISGTVAAYNEQFF.

This chain uses TRBV11-3 with TRBJ2-7, with 9 nucleotides matching TRBD1. The CDR3 is made up of 15 amino acids. Germline CDR1 and CDR2: SGHNT and YENEEA. V gave up 5 bases and J gave up 4 bases; unmatched junction bases: 9. Here the CDR3 reads CASSPGTGNKYEQYF. DNA for the CDR3: TGTGCCAGCAGCCCCGGGACAGGGAATAAGTACGAGCAGTACTTC.

The chain joins TRBV5-1 to TRBJ2-2; 9 nucleotides line up with TRBD2. The CDR3 consists of 15 residues. The junction had 9 bases not matched to a gene; V was cut back by 7 bases and J by 5 bases. Germline CDR1 and CDR2: SGHRS and YFSETQ. CDR3: CASQPGTSRTGELFF. The CDR3 nucleotides read TGCGCCAGCCAGCCAGGGACTAGCAGGACCGGGGAGCTGTTTTTT.

This clone has only one observation. The J gene is TRBJ2-1, the V gene TRBV30; 10 nucleotides match TRBD2. CDR1 is GTSNPN and CDR2 is SVGIG in the germline V gene (reference sequence). Germline trimming cut 3 bases from V and 9 bases from J; bases unmatched to any gene: 5. The CDR3 runs 13 residues. CDR3 bases: TGTGCCTGGAGGCTAGCGGGAGTCGGTGAGCAGTTCTTC. Translated, it gives CAWRLAGVGEQFF.

This chain uses TRBV9 with TRBJ2-7; TRBD2 matches 10 bases. V shed 2 bases, J shed 7 bases, and the junction held 6 bases outside the gene matches. Germline assignment: CDR1 SGDLS and CDR2 YYNGEE. This CDR3 has 14 amino acids. The CDR3 region is CASSVGPSGGEQYF. CDR3 sequence (DNA): TGTGCCAGCAGCGTTGGGCCTAGCGGGGGTGAGCAGTACTTC. Combining the CDR3 with reference TRBV9 and TRBJ2-7 gives the whole variable domain DSGVTQTPKHLITATGQRVTLRCSPRSGDLSVYWYQQSLDQGLQFLIQYYNGEERAKGNILERFSAQQFPDLHSELNLSSLELGDSALYFCASSVGPSGGEQYFGPGTRLTVT.

The CDR3 DNA reads TGTGCCAGCAGCCCCCCGTCGGGCACCGGGGAGCTGTTTTTT. Its translation is CASSPPSGTGELFF. V usage is TRBV7-2 and J usage is TRBJ2-2; D unclear. The CDR3 contains 14 residues. CDR1 is SGHTA, CDR2 FQGNSA, per germline. The V end lost 5 bases, the J end lost 4 bases, and 11 bases lay between the germline ends.

Only a few counts were recorded for this clone. The sample holds other DNA sequences that translate to the same CDR3. The J gene is TRBJ1-2, the V gene TRBV7-9; D gene uncertain. Germline CDR1 and CDR2: SEHNR and FQNEAQ (reference sequence). The length of the CDR3 is 16 residues. Trimming pared 0 bases from V and 2 bases from J, leaving 13 bases between. Here the CDR3 reads CASSLAGGTANYGYTF. The CDR3, as DNA: TGTGCCAGCAGCTTAGCGGGAGGAACAGCAAACTATGGCTACACCTTC.